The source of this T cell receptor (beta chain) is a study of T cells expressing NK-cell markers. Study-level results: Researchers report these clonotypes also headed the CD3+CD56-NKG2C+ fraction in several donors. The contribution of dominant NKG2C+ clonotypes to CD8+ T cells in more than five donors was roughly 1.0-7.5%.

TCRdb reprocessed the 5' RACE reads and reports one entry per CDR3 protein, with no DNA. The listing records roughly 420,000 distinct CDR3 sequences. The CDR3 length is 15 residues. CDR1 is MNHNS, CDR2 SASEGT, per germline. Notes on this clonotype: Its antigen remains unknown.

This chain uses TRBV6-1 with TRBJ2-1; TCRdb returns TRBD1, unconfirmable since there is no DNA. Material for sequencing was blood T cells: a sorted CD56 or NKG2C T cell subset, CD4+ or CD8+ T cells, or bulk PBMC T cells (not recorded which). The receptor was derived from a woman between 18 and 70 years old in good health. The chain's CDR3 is CASSLSGGAGNEQFF.